The 26 T cell receptor beta chains in this list originate from one sample, sequenced in a study of T cells in Graves' hyperthyroidism and ophthalmopathy. RNA transcripts yielded amplified TCR beta CDR3 regions. First-round RT-PCR of the TCR CDR3 relied on the HTBI primer set. TCRdb reanalysed the multiplex PCR reads using MiXCR and keeps one entry per CDR3 protein. The top ten hold roughly a third of the sample, which has 660,000 or so distinct CDR3 sequences, about a fifth seen once. The source material was blood. The receptors shown here come from a man aged 25 to 40 with Graves' ophthalmopathy.

There are a few counts of this clonotype. The chain links TRBV12-3 or TRBV12-4 to TRBJ1-1; D is possibly TRBD1 (6 bases). The CDR3 totals 14 residues. Deletions cut 2 bases from V and 8 bases from J, with 15 bases between. The DNA of the CDR3 is TGTGCCAGCAGTTTACAAGCGATTAGGGGGGAAGCTTTCTTT. Its protein is CASSLQAIRGEAFF.

In its sample, this clonotype was seen a few times. The chain couples TRBV4-1 to TRBJ1-1; D is possibly TRBD1 (6 bases). V lost 0 bases to trimming and J lost 1 base, with 15 bases between them. This CDR3 has 17 amino acids. CDR1 and CDR2 from the germline V gene are MGHRA and YSYEKL. This CDR3 reads CASSQDVGGRRNTEAFF. DNA for the CDR3: TGCGCCAGCAGCCAAGATGTTGGGGGGCGAAGGAACACTGAAGCTTTCTTT.

V and J are TRBV4-3 and TRBJ2-5, with TRBD2 matching 8 bases. The V gene's germline CDR1 is LGHNA and CDR2 YSLEER. The CDR3 sequence is 15 residues long. V shed 1 base and J 5 bases; nucleotides not matched to a gene: 6. This CDR3 is CASSQVKAGVETQYF. CDR3 sequence (DNA): TGCGCCAGCAGCCAAGTGAAAGCGGGAGTTGAGACCCAGTACTTC.

This clonotype was recorded at least ten times. This rearrangement joins TRBV7-2 to TRBJ2-1; TRBD1 or TRBD2 may be the D gene (6 bases each). The CDR3 has 14 residues. Trimming took 5 bases from V and 7 from J, leaving 15 bases between them. Germline assignment: CDR1 SGHTA and CDR2 FQGNSA. The CDR3 sequence: CASSRTTGKNEQFF. The CDR3 coding sequence is TGTGCCAGCAGCCGGACTACAGGGAAGAATGAGCAGTTCTTC.

The sample holds many counts of this clonotype. J is TRBJ2-5 and V is TRBV28, with 8 positions matching TRBD1. The CDR3 extends over 15 amino acids. Trimming at V came to 5 bases and at J to 5 bases, leaving 10 bases not matched to a gene. The V gene's germline CDR1 is MDHEN and CDR2 SYDVKM. The CDR3 loop is CASSTNLQGVETQYF. The CDR3 nucleotides read TGTGCCAGCAGTACAAATTTACAGGGGGTCGAGACCCAGTACTTC.

This clonotype was counted between two and nine times. This chain uses TRBV28 with TRBJ2-1; TRBD2 matches 11 bases. V trimming: 7 bases; J trimming: 4 bases; junction bases outside the gene matches: 9. CDR1 and CDR2 (germline): MDHEN, SYDVKM. The CDR3 runs to 16 residues. The CDR3 loop reads CASTRGGTSGYNEQFF. The CDR3 DNA is TGTGCCAGCACCCGAGGAGGGACTAGCGGATACAATGAGCAGTTCTTC.

The V call is TRBV20-1, the J call TRBJ2-7; 9 nucleotides agree with TRBD2. The germline V gene encodes CDR1 DFQATT and CDR2 SNEGSKA (reference sequence). V dropped 3 bases and J dropped 7; count of bases not matched to a gene: 10. The CDR3 extends over 14 amino acids. CDR3 DNA: TGCAGTGCTAGTCCTACTAGCGGGCCAGGGGAGCAGTACTTC. Protein sequence: CSASPTSGPGEQYF.

This clonotype appeared many times. V gene TRBV6-6 combines with J gene TRBJ2-5, with a weak D call TRBD1 (5 bases). Trimming took 0 bases from V and 5 from J, leaving 10 bases between them. The germline CDR1 and CDR2 sequences are MNHNY and SVGAGI (reference sequence). The CDR3 has 14 residues. The CDR3 is CASSYSQGTETQYF. In DNA form, the CDR3 reads TGTGCCAGCAGTTACTCGCAGGGTACGGAGACCCAGTACTTC.

The chain uses TRBV6-1 and TRBJ1-1; D call uncertain. V was trimmed by 7 bases and J by 3 bases, leaving 12 bases between them. Germline V lookup: CDR1 MNHNS, CDR2 SASEGT. The CDR3 runs 13 residues. For the CDR3, the DNA is TGTGCCAGCAAAGTGCGTCCGGACACTGAAGCTTTCTTT. This encodes CASKVRPDTEAFF.

This clonotype was seen more than once but under ten times. The rearrangement uses TRBV7-2 and TRBJ2-7; 9 nucleotides agree with TRBD1. Germline CDR1 SGHTA, CDR2 FQGNSA. The CDR3 has 15 amino acids. Germline trimming cut 4 bases from V and 6 bases from J; bases unmatched to any gene: 10. The CDR3 region is CASSWAGQGIGEQYF. The CDR3 DNA is TGTGCCAGCAGCTGGGCGGGACAGGGTATCGGCGAGCAGTACTTC.

The chain carries TRBV27 and TRBJ2-2; 7 bases map to TRBD1. The V segment lost 5 bases and the J segment 5 bases; nucleotides outside the gene matches: 5. Germline V CDR1 and CDR2: MNHEY, SMNVEV (reference sequence). This CDR3 has 14 residues. CDR3 sequence: CASSAGGGTGELFF. In DNA form, the CDR3 reads TGTGCCAGCAGTGCAGGGGGTGGGACCGGGGAGCTGTTTTTT.

The chain uses TRBV9 and TRBJ1-6; possible D gene TRBD1, 5 bases. Germline CDR1 reads SGDLS; CDR2 reads YYNGEE. This CDR3 has 14 amino acids. V dropped 2 bases and J dropped 8 bases, with 11 bases sitting between them. CDR3: CASSVDSGDSPLHF. CDR3 coding DNA: TGTGCCAGCAGCGTCGACAGCGGGGATTCACCCCTCCACTTT.

The CDR3 here is CASSEAVTDTEAFF. The CDR3 DNA reads as TGTGCCAGCAGTGAGGCCGTGACCGACACTGAAGCTTTCTTT. This chain uses TRBV6-1 with TRBJ1-1; no definite D call. CDR3 length: 14 amino acids. The germline gives CDR1 MNHNS, CDR2 SASEGT. Trimming pared 3 bases from V and 3 bases from J, leaving 11 bases between.

The chain links TRBV4-3 to TRBJ1-5; tentatively, D is TRBD1 (5 bases). This CDR3 is built from 15 residues. With 0 bases removed from V and 6 bases from J, the gap between germline ends came to 12 bases. Germline V gene data show CDR1 as LGHNA and CDR2 as YSLEER. The CDR3 nucleotides are TGCGCCAGCAGCCAAGATGGGGCCCGAAGTCAGCCCCAGCATTTT. This gives the protein CASSQDGARSQPQHF.

The CDR3 bases are TGTGCCAGCAGCTTAACAACAGGGGCCCGGGAGCAGTTCTTC. It specifies CASSLTTGAREQFF. The V gene is TRBV7-2, the J gene TRBJ2-1, with 7 bases aligning to TRBD1. This CDR3 is 14 amino acids long. Germline assignment: CDR1 SGHTA and CDR2 FQGNSA. J was trimmed by 10 bases and V by 2 bases; bases with no gene match: 8.

V usage is TRBV5-8 and J usage is TRBJ1-1, with D unresolved. Germline CDR1 is SGHTS and CDR2 is YDEGEE. The CDR3 covers 15 residues. V was pared by 0 bases and J by 5 bases, with 14 bases between. This chain's CDR3 is CASSLGVGGGTEAFF. CDR3 DNA: TGTGCCAGCAGCTTGGGGGTGGGTGGCGGAACTGAAGCTTTCTTT.

This clonotype appeared many times. This chain connects TRBV13 to TRBJ1-1; 7 nucleotides align to TRBD1. Germline V gene sequence: CDR1 PRHDT, CDR2 FYEKMQ (reference sequence). J was trimmed by 1 base and V by 5 bases; bases with no gene match: 4. The CDR3 is made up of 14 amino acids. The CDR3 DNA sequence: TGTGCCAGCAGCGAGGGACAGCAGAACACTGAAGCTTTCTTT. Protein sequence: CASSEGQQNTEAFF.

Many counts were recorded for this clonotype. V is TRBV12-3 or TRBV12-4 and J is TRBJ2-7; D remains unclear. The CDR3 totals 13 residues. V was pared by 5 bases and J by 0 bases, with 8 bases between. CDR3 in amino acids: CASSNRPSYEQYF. The CDR3 DNA reads TGTGCCAGCAGTAATAGGCCCTCCTACGAGCAGTACTTC.

CDR3: CASSFSPAVGEQPQHF. The DNA for the CDR3 is TGTGCCAGCAGCTTTAGCCCGGCCGTAGGTGAACAGCCCCAGCATTTT. The genes are TRBV5-6 and TRBJ1-5; D is uncertain. Germline V CDR1 and CDR2: SGHDT, YYEEEE. The V and J ends lost 2 bases and 7 bases respectively, with 19 bases between them. This CDR3 spans 16 amino acids.

In its sample, this clonotype was seen a few times. The rearrangement uses TRBV6-1 and TRBJ2-1; 10 nucleotides align to TRBD2. The V gene end was trimmed by 1 base and the J gene end by 4 bases; junction bases not matched to a gene: 7. The germline gives CDR1 MNHNS, CDR2 SASEGT. The CDR3 is made up of 17 amino acids. The CDR3, as DNA: TGTGCCAGCAGTGAAGGAAAAGCGGGAGGGCGATACAATGAGCAGTTCTTC. It encodes CASSEGKAGGRYNEQFF.

The J gene is TRBJ1-4, the V gene TRBV6-1, with 7 bases identical to TRBD1. Germline values: CDR1 MNHNS, CDR2 SASEGT. V was pared by 7 bases and J by 7 bases, with 6 bases of the junction left unmatched. The CDR3 has 13 residues. CDR3 nucleotides: TGTGCCAGCACATTGACAGGGAGTGAAAAACTGTTTTTT. Encoded protein: CASTLTGSEKLFF.

On this clonotype: Its ends do not fully match the called genes, so a read error is possible. V gene TRBV6-1 combines with J gene TRBJ2-5, with D tentatively TRBD1 (5 bases). The CDR3 sequence is 14 residues long. Germline assignment: CDR1 MNHNS and CDR2 SASEGT. As DNA, the CDR3 is TGTGCCAGCAGTCGGAGACAGCTACAAGAGGCCCAGTACTTC. Amino acid sequence: CASSRRQLQEAQYF.

The rearrangement links TRBV14 to TRBJ1-3, with D unresolved. Germline-derived CDR1 and CDR2 are SGHDN and FVKESK. The CDR3 covers 18 residues. V shed 0 bases and J shed 0 bases, with 15 bases lying between them. CDR3 protein: CASSQEGWAPHSGNTIYF. In DNA form, the CDR3 reads TGTGCCAGCAGCCAAGAGGGATGGGCTCCCCACTCTGGAAACACCATATATTTT. Full variable domain (outside the CDR3, taken from reference TRBV14 and TRBJ1-3): EAGVTQFPSHSVIEKGQTVTLRCDPISGHDNLYWYRRVMGKEIKFLLHFVKESKQDESGMPNNRFLAERTGGTYSTLKVQPAELEDSGVYFCASSQEGWAPHSGNTIYFGEGSWLTVV.

This clonotype showed up just a few times. The CDR3 DNA reads as TGTGCCAGCAGTTCCTCATTAGCCCGTTGGCCTCTTCAAGAGACCCAGTACTTC. Its protein is CASSSSLARWPLQETQYF. The V and J genes are TRBV12-3 or TRBV12-4 and TRBJ2-5; D remains unclear. V dropped 4 bases and J dropped 2 bases, with 23 bases sitting between them. This CDR3 comprises 18 residues.

This clonotype was counted many times. Here the CDR3 reads CSANTGTFQETQYF. The CDR3, as DNA: TGCAGTGCTAACACTGGGACATTCCAAGAGACCCAGTACTTC. The chain carries TRBV20-1 and TRBJ2-5; a weak D match, TRBD1 (6 bases). Trimming removed 4 bases from V and 1 base from J, with 13 bases in between. The CDR3 spans 14 residues. Germline-derived CDR1 and CDR2 are DFQATT and SNEGSKA (reference sequence).

This clonotype was seen repeatedly, ten times or more. J is TRBJ2-7 and V is TRBV28, with 13 positions matching TRBD2. The CDR3 has 16 amino acids. Germline loops: CDR1 MDHEN, CDR2 SYDVKM. The ends lost 4 bases at V and 3 bases at J; junction bases unmatched: 6. The CDR3 region is CASSYAWTSGGYEQYF. The CDR3 DNA is TGTGCCAGCAGTTACGCCTGGACTAGCGGGGGCTACGAGCAGTACTTC.